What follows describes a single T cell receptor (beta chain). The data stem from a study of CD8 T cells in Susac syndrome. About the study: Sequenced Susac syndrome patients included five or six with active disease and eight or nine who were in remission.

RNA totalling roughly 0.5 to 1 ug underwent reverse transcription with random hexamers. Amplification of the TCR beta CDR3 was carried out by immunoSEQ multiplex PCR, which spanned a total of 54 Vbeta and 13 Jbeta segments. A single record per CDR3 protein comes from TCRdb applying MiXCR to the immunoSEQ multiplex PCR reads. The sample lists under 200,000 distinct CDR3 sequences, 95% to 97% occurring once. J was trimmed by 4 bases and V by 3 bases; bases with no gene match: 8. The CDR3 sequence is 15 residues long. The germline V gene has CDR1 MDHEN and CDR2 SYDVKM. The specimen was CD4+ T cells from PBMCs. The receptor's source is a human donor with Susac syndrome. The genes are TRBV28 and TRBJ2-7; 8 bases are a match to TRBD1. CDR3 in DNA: TGTGCCAGCAGTTTTATAAGGACAGGGAAGTACGAGCAGTACTTC. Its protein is CASSFIRTGKYEQYF.